Presented here are 18 T cell receptor beta chains from one specimen sequenced in a study of blood T cell repertoires in COVID-19. Data came from immunoSEQ multiplex PCR; TCRdb stores just in-frame clones and leaves some out. Seen here are around 230,000 clones, approximately 83% observed once, and the top ten hold around 2.5%. Sequenced sample: peripheral blood. These receptors originate from a middle-aged woman with active or convalescent COVID-19.

The J gene is TRBJ1-5, the V gene TRBV5-5; maybe TRBD1 (6 bases). The V gene's germline CDR1 is SGHKS and CDR2 YYEKEE (reference sequence). The CDR3 length is 14 residues. The V and J ends lost 4 bases and 5 bases respectively, with 13 bases between them. CDR3 nucleotide sequence: TGTGCCAGCAGCGGACAGCTCCTCGATCAGCCCCAGCATTTT. Translating it yields CASSGQLLDQPQHF.

The chain is built from TRBV7-2 and TRBJ1-3; TRBD1 matches at 10 bases. The CDR3 loop spans 15 amino acids. The ends lost 1 base at V and 9 bases at J; junction bases unmatched: 6. Germline CDR1 is SGHTA and CDR2 is FQGNSA. The CDR3 sequence: CASSLEGTGAGTIYF. The CDR3 coding sequence is TGTGCCAGCAGCTTAGAGGGGACAGGGGCGGGCACCATATATTTT.

The chain employs TRBV27 and TRBJ2-5; 7 nucleotides match TRBD1. The CDR3 loop spans 15 amino acids. Germline CDR1 is MNHEY and CDR2 is SMNVEV (reference sequence). J was trimmed by 2 bases and V by 2 bases; bases with no gene match: 5. The CDR3: CASSLVKGAQETQYF. The DNA of the CDR3 is TGTGCCAGCAGTTTAGTAAAGGGGGCGCAAGAGACCCAGTACTTC.

The CDR3 DNA is TGTGCCAGCAGCCCGACTAGGGCAGATACGCAGTATTTT. This gives the protein CASSPTRADTQYF. The chain couples TRBV7-3 to TRBJ2-3; tentatively, D is TRBD2 (6 bases). The germline V and J ends were trimmed by 5 bases and 4 bases, with 10 bases remaining between them. In germline, CDR1 is SGHTA, CDR2 FQGTGA. CDR3 size: 13 residues.

This chain links TRBV4-1 with TRBJ1-1; no clear D gene. Germline-derived CDR1 and CDR2 are MGHRA and YSYEKL. CDR3 length equals 15 residues. Between the trimmed V and J ends, which lost 3 bases and 0 bases, there was a span of 11 bases. CDR3 bases: TGCGCCAGCAGCCACCAGGAAGGTTTGAACACTGAAGCTTTCTTT. This translates into CASSHQEGLNTEAFF.

The chain joins TRBV24-1 to TRBJ2-1, with TRBD2 matching 11 bases. The length of the CDR3 is 18 residues. The J segment lost 1 base and the V segment lost 2 bases, leaving 6 bases of the junction unmatched. Germline V gene data show CDR1 as KGHDR and CDR2 as SFDVKD. The CDR3 loop is CATSDSSLAGGSYNEQFF. The CDR3 DNA is TGTGCCACCAGTGATTCCTCCCTAGCGGGGGGTTCCTACAATGAGCAGTTCTTC.

The V call is TRBV6-6, the J call TRBJ1-2; the D is unclear. CDR3 length: 13 residues. Germline V CDR1 and CDR2: MNHNY, SVGAGI (reference sequence). The V gene lost 6 bases and the J gene lost 4 bases, with 12 bases spanning the gap. Written as DNA, the CDR3 is TGTGCCAGCAGCCCCTACGGGGTCTATGGCTACACCTTC. Residues: CASSPYGVYGYTF.

The chain is built from TRBV11-3 and TRBJ1-4; TRBD1 agrees at 7 bases. Germline-derived CDR1 and CDR2 are SGHNT and YENEEA. The CDR3 is 14 amino acids. The V and J ends lost 5 bases and 5 bases, in that order; junction bases with no gene match: 5. CDR3 nucleotides: TGTGCCAGCAGCAGGGACAGCCAAAATGAAAAACTGTTTTTT. It yields the protein CASSRDSQNEKLFF.

The chain is built from TRBV2 and TRBJ1-5; D uncertain. This CDR3 contains 15 residues. The germline V gene encodes CDR1 SNHLY and CDR2 FYNNEI. Trimming pared 4 bases from V and 4 bases from J, leaving 14 bases between. CDR3 residues: CASSVWAGNNQPQHF. The CDR3 DNA reads as TGTGCCAGCAGTGTTTGGGCCGGGAATAATCAGCCCCAGCATTTT. Looking up the rest from reference TRBV2 and TRBJ1-5 gives the full variable domain: EPEVTQTPSHQVTQMGQEVILRCVPISNHLYFYWYRQILGQKVEFLVSFYNNEISEKSEIFDDQFSVERPDGSNFTLKIRSTKLEDSAMYFCASSVWAGNNQPQHFGDGTRLSIL.

In the case of this clone: The same CDR3 is also encoded by other DNA sequences in this sample. J is TRBJ2-4 and V is TRBV5-4; the match to TRBD2 covers 8 bases. Per germline, CDR1 SGHNT and CDR2 YYREEE (reference sequence). CDR3 length: 13 amino acids. J was trimmed by 6 bases and V by 1 base; bases with no gene match: 0. CDR3 DNA sequence: TGTGCCAGCAGCTTGACTAGCGGAAACATTCAGTACTTC. Translation gives CASSLTSGNIQYF.

The CDR3: CASSPSMSAGSGNTIYF. The CDR3 DNA reads as TGTGCCAGCTCACCTTCGATGAGTGCGGGGTCAGGAAACACCATATATTTT. The chain is built from TRBV18 and TRBJ1-3; no reliable D call. Between the trimmed V and J ends, which lost 3 bases and 4 bases, there was a span of 19 bases. The germline CDR1 and CDR2 sequences are KGHSH and LQKENI. CDR3 length equals 17 residues.

The chain employs TRBV3-1 (or the pseudogene TRBV3-2) and TRBJ1-5, with TRBD1 as a possible D gene (6 bases). The V end lost 5 bases, the J end lost 2 bases, and 10 bases lay between the germline ends. This CDR3 is 14 amino acids long. Germline V lookup: CDR1 LGHDT, CDR2 YNNKEL (reference sequence). The CDR3 sequence: CASSTDRCNQPQHF. CDR3 DNA: TGTGCCAGCAGCACCGACAGGTGCAATCAGCCCCAGCATTTT.

CDR3 sequence: CASSLWASGSDGDKNIQYF. CDR3 sequence (DNA): TGTGCCAGCAGTTTATGGGCTAGCGGGAGTGATGGGGACAAAAACATTCAGTACTTC. The V call is TRBV27, the J call TRBJ2-4; 10 bases map to TRBD2. The CDR3 sequence is 19 residues long. V lost 1 base and J lost 3; bases outside the gene matches: 12. Germline CDR1 and CDR2: MNHEY and SMNVEV (reference sequence).

The rearrangement joins TRBV19 to TRBJ2-1; 14 nucleotides align to TRBD2. The V gene end was trimmed by 10 bases and the J gene end by 5 bases; junction bases not matched to a gene: 4. Germline CDR1 reads LNHDA; CDR2 reads SQIVND (reference sequence). The CDR3 has 14 residues. In DNA, the CDR3 is TGTGCCACCATGGGACTAGCGGGGGACAATGAGCAGTTCTTC. Protein: CATMGLAGDNEQFF.

The J gene is TRBJ2-1, the V gene TRBV29-1; D remains unclear. The CDR3 length is 13 residues. Trimming left V 4 bases short and J 4 bases short, with 11 bases between. From germline, CDR1 is SQVTM and CDR2 ANQGSEA. CDR3 region: CSVAPGFYNEQFF. CDR3 nucleotide sequence: TGCAGCGTTGCGCCGGGTTTTTACAATGAGCAGTTCTTC.

This clone is a singleton in its sample. The chain combines TRBV12-3 or TRBV12-4 with TRBJ2-7, with unresolved D. Trimming pared 2 bases from V and 0 bases from J, leaving 5 bases between. The CDR3 totals 13 residues. CDR3 DNA: TGTGCCAGCAGTTTACTGAGCTCCTACGAGCAGTACTTC. Translating it yields CASSLLSSYEQYF.

The chain employs TRBV12-2 and TRBJ2-7; the table assigns TRBD2, which was not confirmed against the DNA. TRBV12-2 is classified as a pseudogene. The CDR3 extends over 15 amino acids. Here the CDR3 DNA reads TGTGCAAGTCGCTTAGCTACGGGACTATCCGACGAGCAGTACTTC. This translates into CASRLATGLSDEQYF.

This rearrangement joins TRBV11-3 to TRBJ1-2; no firm D call. Trimming left V 3 bases short and J 3 bases short, with 8 bases between. Germline assignment: CDR1 SGHNT and CDR2 YENEEA. This CDR3 has 13 amino acids. CDR3 region: CASSFEIHYGYTF. The CDR3, as DNA: TGTGCCAGCAGCTTTGAGATACACTATGGCTACACCTTC.